The 27 T cell receptor beta chains in this list originate from one sample, sequenced in a study of T cells in Graves' hyperthyroidism and ophthalmopathy. Researchers amplified the TCR beta CDR3 regions from RNA transcripts. HTBI primers drove first-round RT-PCR of the TCR CDR3. From the multiplex PCR reads, TCRdb called clonotypes with MiXCR, one entry per CDR3 protein. The sample shows 400,000 to 500,000 distinct CDR3 sequences, about an eighth of them seen only once. Sequencing used blood. The receptor set was obtained from a woman aged 18-29 years with Graves' hyperthyroidism.

This clonotype was recorded at least ten times. The chain employs TRBV12-3 or TRBV12-4 and TRBJ1-3; D not resolved. Trimming removed 1 base from V and 2 bases from J, with 6 bases in between. This CDR3 comprises 14 residues. The CDR3 spells CASSLEGTGNTIYF. The DNA for the CDR3 is TGTGCCAGCAGTTTAGAAGGGACTGGAAACACCATATATTTT.

This clonotype was observed at least ten times. V and J are TRBV12-3 or TRBV12-4 and TRBJ1-2; D remains unclear. The CDR3 spans 15 residues. V gave up 3 bases and J gave up 2 bases, with 13 bases separating them. The CDR3 sequence is CASSFRSGENYGYTF. In DNA form, the CDR3 reads TGTGCCAGCAGTTTCCGCAGCGGGGAAAACTATGGCTACACCTTC.

This clonotype has at least ten counts. V usage is TRBV2 and J usage is TRBJ2-5; TRBD2 agrees at 10 bases. CDR3 length: 15 residues. Per the germline V gene, CDR1 is SNHLY and CDR2 is FYNNEI. With 8 bases clipped from V and 5 bases from J, the junction kept 11 bases outside the gene matches. The CDR3 region is CASASSGRGVETQYF. The DNA for the CDR3 is TGTGCCAGCGCCTCTAGCGGGAGAGGAGTTGAGACCCAGTACTTC.

In its sample, this clonotype was seen a few times. The chain combines TRBV29-1 with TRBJ1-1; possible D gene TRBD1, 6 bases. CDR1 and CDR2 from the germline V gene are SQVTM and ANQGSEA. Trimming left V 5 bases short and J 4 bases short, with 11 bases between. The CDR3 sequence is 12 residues long. The CDR3 coding sequence is TGCAGCGTTACAGGGTACGGCACTGAAGCTTTCTTT. Amino acids: CSVTGYGTEAFF.

This clonotype came up a few times. The V gene is TRBV10-2, the J gene TRBJ2-5, with D perhaps matching TRBD1 or TRBD2 (5 bases each). V was cut by 7 bases and J by 0 bases, with 18 bases left in between. Germline loops: CDR1 WSHSY, CDR2 SAAADI. CDR3 length: 16 residues. For the CDR3, the DNA is TGCGCCAGCACCCCGGGGCCCATTCAGTACCAAGAGACCCAGTACTTC. It specifies CASTPGPIQYQETQYF.

This clonotype was detected many times. The J gene is TRBJ1-2, the V gene TRBV28, with D perhaps matching TRBD1 (5 bases). The V end lost 3 bases, the J end lost 2 bases, and 13 bases lay between the germline ends. Germline CDR1 reads MDHEN; CDR2 reads SYDVKM. The CDR3 has 15 amino acids. Here the CDR3 DNA reads TGTGCCAGCAGTTTGGTCGGGGCAGGGAACTATGGCTACACCTTC. Protein sequence: CASSLVGAGNYGYTF.

This clonotype was detected many times. This chain links TRBV5-1 with TRBJ2-3; 7 nucleotides line up with TRBD2. This CDR3 is 13 amino acids long. CDR1 and CDR2 (germline): SGHRS, YFSETQ. J was trimmed by 4 bases and V by 5 bases; bases with no gene match: 4. As DNA, the CDR3 is TGCGCCAGCAGTGGCGGGAGAGCAGATACGCAGTATTTT. Translating it yields CASSGGRADTQYF.

This clonotype was detected many times. This sequence joins TRBV7-2 and TRBJ2-7; 9 bases are shared with TRBD1. The CDR3 totals 15 residues. Germline V lookup: CDR1 SGHTA, CDR2 FQGNSA. The V segment lost 1 base and the J segment 2 bases; nucleotides outside the gene matches: 3. The CDR3 region has the DNA TGTGCCAGCAGCTTAGGGGGACAGGGAACCTACGAGCAGTACTTC. It translates to CASSLGGQGTYEQYF.

This clonotype was seen only a few times. The CDR3 DNA sequence: TGTGCCAGCAGCTCCGGACAGGGGCTCTACGAGCAGTACTTC. Its translation is CASSSGQGLYEQYF. This chain uses TRBV9 with TRBJ2-7; 9 nucleotides line up with TRBD1. With 4 bases clipped from V and 3 bases from J, the junction kept 5 bases outside the gene matches. This CDR3 has 14 residues. The germline CDR1 and CDR2 sequences are SGDLS and YYNGEE.

This chain links TRBV7-9 with TRBJ2-7; 13 positions match TRBD2. This CDR3 comprises 17 residues. V trimming: 5 bases; J trimming: 2 bases; junction bases outside the gene matches: 9. Germline values: CDR1 SEHNR, CDR2 FQNEAQ (reference sequence). The CDR3 loop is CASSHPPGTSGTYEQYF. The CDR3 bases are TGTGCCAGCAGCCATCCTCCCGGGACTAGCGGGACCTACGAGCAGTACTTC.

There are a few counts of this clonotype. This rearrangement joins TRBV5-1 to TRBJ2-5; no reliable D call. The CDR3 covers 13 residues. With 6 bases removed from V and 2 bases from J, the gap between germline ends came to 11 bases. Germline-derived CDR1 and CDR2 are SGHRS and YFSETQ. CDR3 in amino acids: CASTTQKQETQYF. CDR3 nucleotides: TGCGCCAGCACCACCCAGAAGCAAGAGACCCAGTACTTC.

The table lists this clonotype with many counts. V and J are TRBV7-8 and TRBJ1-1; 7 bases match TRBD1. This CDR3 is 15 amino acids long. With 4 bases clipped from V and 0 bases from J, the junction kept 5 bases outside the gene matches. CDR1 and CDR2 from the germline V gene are SGHVS and FQNEAQ. CDR3 bases: TGTGCCAGCAGCTACCACAGGGGCTTGAACACTGAAGCTTTCTTT. This gives the protein CASSYHRGLNTEAFF. The variable domain in full, completed from reference TRBV7-8 and TRBJ1-1, reads GAGVSQSPRYKVAKRGQDVALRCDPISGHVSLFWYQQALGQGPEFLTYFQNEAQLDKSGLPSDRFFAERPEGSVSTLKIQRTQQEDSAVYLCASSYHRGLNTEAFFGQGTRLTVV.

This clonotype has only a few counts. The chain combines TRBV3-1 with TRBJ1-1, with 9 bases that match TRBD1. Germline CDR1 is LGHDT and CDR2 is YNNKEL (reference sequence). The CDR3 consists of 12 residues. The V segment lost 6 bases and the J segment 11 bases; nucleotides outside the gene matches: 7. The CDR3 protein is CASRADRGTAFF. CDR3 nucleotide sequence: TGTGCCAGCAGGGCCGACAGGGGGACGGCTTTCTTT.

This clonotype was counted only a few times. The gene calls are TRBV30 and TRBJ2-7, with D perhaps matching TRBD1 (6 bases). V lost 0 bases and J lost 5, with 14 bases in between. CDR3 length: 14 amino acids. Germline V lookup: CDR1 GTSNPN, CDR2 SVGIG (reference sequence). CDR3 residues: CAWSVGQGINEQYF. DNA for the CDR3: TGTGCCTGGAGTGTAGGGCAGGGGATCAACGAGCAGTACTTC.

In its sample, this clonotype was seen many times. The chain carries TRBV2 and TRBJ1-4; 10 bases are a match to TRBD1. Trimming removed 6 bases from V and 8 bases from J; junction bases left unmatched: 6. The V gene's germline CDR1 is SNHLY and CDR2 FYNNEI. CDR3 length equals 14 residues. Here the CDR3 reads CASRETGGEEKLFF. CDR3 nucleotides: TGTGCCAGCAGGGAGACAGGGGGCGAAGAAAAACTGTTTTTT. The variable domain in full, completed from reference TRBV2 and TRBJ1-4, reads EPEVTQTPSHQVTQMGQEVILRCVPISNHLYFYWYRQILGQKVEFLVSFYNNEISEKSEIFDDQFSVERPDGSNFTLKIRSTKLEDSAMYFCASRETGGEEKLFFGSGTQLSVL.

In its sample, this clonotype was seen many times. CDR3 DNA: TGTGCCGGAGACAGGGCCATGAACACTGAAGCTTTCTTT. Its protein product is CAGDRAMNTEAFF. The chain employs TRBV30 and TRBJ1-1, with 7 bases fitting TRBD1. This CDR3 is built from 13 residues. CDR1 and CDR2 from the germline V gene are GTSNPN and SVGIG (reference sequence). With V trimmed by 8 bases and J by 0 bases, 6 bases remained unmatched.

The gene calls are TRBV10-2 and TRBJ2-2; D is unclear. CDR3 length equals 14 residues. CDR1 and CDR2 from the germline V gene are WSHSY and SAAADI. V gave up 1 base and J gave up 2 bases, with 5 bases separating them. The CDR3 coding sequence is TGCGCCAGCAGTGAGTGGCTAAACACCGGGGAGCTGTTTTTT. This translates into CASSEWLNTGELFF.

The chain employs TRBV5-1 and TRBJ2-1; the D is unclear. This CDR3 spans 14 amino acids. Germline V gene data show CDR1 as SGHRS and CDR2 as YFSETQ. The V and J ends lost 1 base and 5 bases respectively, with 10 bases between them. As DNA, the CDR3 is TGCGCCAGCAGCTTGTCAGGAATTGACAATGAGCAGTTCTTC. Translation gives CASSLSGIDNEQFF.

In its sample, this clonotype was seen many times. This chain links TRBV3-1 with TRBJ1-5; a possible D gene is TRBD1 (5 bases). V was pared by 2 bases and J by 4 bases, with 9 bases between. Per germline, CDR1 LGHDT and CDR2 YNNKEL (reference sequence). This CDR3 spans 14 amino acids. CDR3 sequence (DNA): TGTGCCAGCAGCCAACGGGACTCAAATCAGCCCCAGCATTTT. Protein product: CASSQRDSNQPQHF.

Ten or more counts support this clonotype. The chain joins TRBV24-1 to TRBJ1-1; D remains unclear. The CDR3 runs to 12 residues. CDR1 is KGHDR and CDR2 is SFDVKD in the germline V gene. Trimming cost V 0 bases and J 8 bases, with 6 bases left between them. The CDR3 DNA sequence: TGTGCCACCAGTGATTTGAGCGGAGAAGCTTTCTTT. Translation: CATSDLSGEAFF.

This clonotype was recorded at least ten times. This chain links TRBV30 with TRBJ1-2; a possible D gene is TRBD1 (6 bases). The CDR3 length is 11 residues. Trimming removed 7 bases from V and 8 bases from J, with 14 bases in between. Germline lookup yields CDR1 GTSNPN and CDR2 SVGIG (reference sequence). The CDR3 here is CAFYVGGGYTF. In DNA form, the CDR3 reads TGTGCCTTTTACGTCGGGGGCGGCTACACCTTC.

This clonotype was observed many times. The rearrangement uses TRBV20-1 and TRBJ2-7; a possible D gene is TRBD1 (7 bases). This CDR3 is 10 amino acids long. The germline gives CDR1 DFQATT, CDR2 SNEGSKA (reference sequence). The CDR3 sequence is CSPGGHEQYF. CDR3 in DNA: TGCAGCCCAGGGGGGCACGAGCAGTACTTC.

This clonotype was picked up many times. V gene TRBV18 combines with J gene TRBJ2-1, with 7 positions matching TRBD1. Germline V gene sequence: CDR1 KGHSH, CDR2 LQKENI. Germline trimming cut 5 bases from V and 7 bases from J; bases unmatched to any gene: 5. The CDR3 sequence is 13 residues long. The CDR3, as DNA: TGTGCCAGCTCATCACAACAGGGGAATGAGCAGTTCTTC. Translating it yields CASSSQQGNEQFF.

CDR3 nucleotides: TGTGCCAGCAGCCCGGTCGGAGGGAATGAGCAGTTCTTC. Amino acid sequence: CASSPVGGNEQFF. This chain links TRBV7-9 with TRBJ2-1; D perhaps matches TRBD2 (6 bases). Germline-derived CDR1 and CDR2 are SEHNR and FQNEAQ (reference sequence). Trimming took off 5 bases at V and 7 bases at J, with 12 bases between the two ends. The CDR3 length is 13 residues.

A remark on this clonotype: One base separates it from a far larger clone, so it is likely a read error. The V call is TRBV3-1, the J call TRBJ1-1, with a weak D call TRBD1 (6 bases). V lost 5 bases and J 3 bases, leaving 10 bases between the germline ends. The CDR3 has 13 amino acids. CDR1 and CDR2 from the germline V gene are LGHDT and YNNKEL (reference sequence). DNA of the CDR3: TGTGCCAGCAGCTGGACAGAGGACACTGAAGCTTTCTTT. Its translation is CASSWTEDTEAFF.

This clonotype turned up a few times. The V gene is TRBV7-8, the J gene TRBJ2-7; possible D gene TRBD1, 6 bases. V was shortened by 0 bases and J by 0 bases, with 12 bases between the two germline ends. The CDR3 is made up of 16 amino acids. The germline V gene has CDR1 SGHVS and CDR2 FQNEAQ. CDR3 amino acids: CASSLALRDTSYEQYF. The CDR3 DNA reads TGTGCCAGCAGCTTAGCGCTCCGGGACACCTCCTACGAGCAGTACTTC.

The rearrangement links TRBV6-9 to TRBJ1-2, with unresolved D. V shed 6 bases and J shed 6 bases, with 11 bases lying between them. This CDR3 is 12 amino acids long. The V gene's germline CDR1 is MNHGY and CDR2 SVAAGI. CDR3 bases: TGTGCCAGCAGGATGGTAGACCATGGCTACACCTTC. It is translated as CASRMVDHGYTF.